These 28 T cell receptor beta chains were all obtained from the same sample, sequenced in a study of neurological immune-mediated disorders. TCRdb reanalysed the 5' RACE reads using MiXCR and keeps one entry per CDR3 protein. This sample has tens of thousands of distinct CDR3 sequences, with over 9.5% found just once. The sample taken for sequencing was PBMCs. The receptors were gathered from a woman aged 60-70 years with HTLV-1-associated myelopathy (HAM/TSP).

In this sample, this clonotype is medium-sized (0.01 to 0.1%). CDR3 nucleotide sequence: TGTGCCAGCAGTTATTACGGCGGTGCGAGAAACACCGGGGAGCTGTTTTTT. Its translation is CASSYYGGARNTGELFF. The chain joins TRBV6-6 to TRBJ2-2, with D uncertain. V shed 3 bases and J shed 2 bases, with 16 bases lying between them. Germline V gene sequence: CDR1 MNHNY, CDR2 SVGAGI (reference sequence). This CDR3 comprises 17 residues.

This clonotype was seen many times. Written as DNA, the CDR3 is TGTGCCAGCAGCCAAGATCGGCGGGGAGGGGACCTGGCATATACGCAGTATTTT. Protein product: CASSQDRRGGDLAYTQYF. The chain employs TRBV3-1 and TRBJ2-3; 7 nucleotides align to TRBD2. The germline CDR1 and CDR2 sequences are LGHDT and YNNKEL (reference sequence). The CDR3 is 18 amino acids. The trim removed 0 bases at V and 7 bases at J, leaving 16 bases unmatched.

This clonotype came up many times. This chain joins TRBV5-5 and TRBJ2-1, with D possibly being TRBD2 (7 bases). V shed 0 bases and J shed 3 bases, with 16 bases lying between them. Germline V gene sequence: CDR1 SGHKS, CDR2 YYEKEE (reference sequence). There are 17 residues in the CDR3. The CDR3 sequence is CASSLAGGPADYNEQFF. CDR3 in DNA: TGTGCCAGCAGCTTGGCCGGGGGGCCCGCTGACTACAATGAGCAGTTCTTC.

In its sample, this clonotype was seen many times. The CDR3: CASSFGQGSSYNSPLHF. The CDR3 region has the DNA TGTGCCAGCAGCTTCGGGCAGGGGAGCTCCTATAATTCACCCCTCCACTTT. The chain is built from TRBV5-5 and TRBJ1-6; possible D gene TRBD1, 6 bases. CDR3 length: 17 amino acids. Germline V gene sequence: CDR1 SGHKS, CDR2 YYEKEE (reference sequence). The V gene lost 2 bases and the J gene lost 0 bases, with 12 bases spanning the gap.

In its sample, this clonotype is medium-sized. This rearrangement joins TRBV20-1 to TRBJ1-1, with a weak D call TRBD1 (5 bases). The CDR3 extends over 14 amino acids. Germline CDR1 and CDR2: DFQATT and SNEGSKA (reference sequence). V was clipped by 1 base and J by 4 bases, with 13 bases between them. CDR3 protein: CSARVGVGGTEAFF. Written as DNA, the CDR3 is TGCAGTGCTAGAGTGGGGGTCGGCGGCACTGAAGCTTTCTTT.

The sample holds many counts of this clonotype. The rearrangement uses TRBV5-1 and TRBJ2-3; possible D gene TRBD1, 6 bases. Germline V lookup: CDR1 SGHRS, CDR2 YFSETQ. V gave up 2 bases and J gave up 0 bases, with 13 bases separating them. The CDR3 extends over 16 amino acids. DNA for the CDR3: TGCGCCAGCAGCTTCCGGCAGGGGAAGAGCACAGATACGCAGTATTTT. Protein product: CASSFRQGKSTDTQYF. The full variable domain, with the rest looked up from reference TRBV5-1 and TRBJ2-3, is KAGVTQTPRYLIKTRGQQVTLSCSPISGHRSVSWYQQTPGQGLQFLFEYFSETQRNKGNFPGRFSGRQFSNSRSEMNVSTLELGDSALYLCASSFRQGKSTDTQYFGPGTRLTVL.

The sample holds a few counts of this clonotype. The chain combines TRBV20-1 with TRBJ2-7, with D hard to call. The ends were cut back, 5 bases at V and 2 bases at J, with 16 bases in the middle. CDR3 size: 14 residues. The germline CDR1 and CDR2 sequences are DFQATT and SNEGSKA (reference sequence). CDR3 residues: CSAPKLTSAYEQYF. The CDR3 region has the DNA TGCAGTGCTCCAAAATTGACGTCAGCCTACGAGCAGTACTTC.

At least ten counts were recorded for this clonotype. The chain recombines TRBV5-1 with TRBJ2-1; D gene ambiguous. V lost 0 bases and J 5 bases, leaving 21 bases between the germline ends. Germline V lookup: CDR1 SGHRS, CDR2 YFSETQ. The CDR3 extends over 18 amino acids. CDR3 sequence: CASSLVRSHLRMNNEQFF. CDR3 DNA: TGCGCCAGCAGCTTGGTGAGATCGCACCTCCGGATGAACAATGAGCAGTTCTTC.

This clonotype was counted many times. The chain couples TRBV5-1 to TRBJ1-1; no clear D. The V gene lost 4 bases and the J gene lost 0 bases, with 13 bases spanning the gap. The CDR3 is 15 amino acids. Germline V gives CDR1 SGHRS, CDR2 YFSETQ. DNA of the CDR3: TGCGCCAGCAGCCCGGGAGTGACCATGAACACTGAAGCTTTCTTT. Amino acids: CASSPGVTMNTEAFF.

This clonotype has at least ten counts. The chain recombines TRBV20-1 with TRBJ2-7, with a tentative D call TRBD1 (6 bases). The CDR3 is made up of 12 amino acids. Germline V gene data show CDR1 as DFQATT and CDR2 as SNEGSKA (reference sequence). With 6 bases removed from V and 2 bases from J, the gap between germline ends came to 11 bases. CDR3 nucleotides: TGCAGTGCAAAGACAGGCCCCTACGAGCAGTACTTC. This encodes CSAKTGPYEQYF.

The J gene is TRBJ1-6, the V gene TRBV5-1; the D is unclear. Between the trimmed V and J ends, which lost 5 bases and 0 bases, there was a span of 15 bases. This CDR3 is built from 17 residues. The germline V gene has CDR1 SGHRS and CDR2 YFSETQ. The CDR3 DNA reads TGCGCCAGCAGACAACCGGACGTGAGCTCCTATAATTCACCCCTCCACTTT. It yields the protein CASRQPDVSSYNSPLHF.

This chain links TRBV5-1 with TRBJ1-6; D is uncertain. Trimming removed 0 bases from V and 5 bases from J, with 9 bases in between. The CDR3 totals 15 residues. The germline gives CDR1 SGHRS, CDR2 YFSETQ. CDR3 loop: CASSLAGSNNSPLHF. The CDR3 DNA reads as TGCGCCAGCAGCTTGGCTGGGTCCAATAATTCACCCCTCCACTTT.

This clonotype was found many times. The V and J genes are TRBV2 and TRBJ1-2; 9 bases agree with TRBD1. The CDR3 is 16 amino acids. CDR1 and CDR2 from the germline V gene are SNHLY and FYNNEI. Trimming at V came to 8 bases and at J to 11 bases, leaving 21 bases not matched to a gene. CDR3 sequence (DNA): TGTGCCAGCTTGCTAGAGCCGGCCGGGACAGGGAAATTATACACCTTC. Translated: CASLLEPAGTGKLYTF. Filled out from reference TRBV2 and TRBJ1-2, the complete variable domain reads EPEVTQTPSHQVTQMGQEVILRCVPISNHLYFYWYRQILGQKVEFLVSFYNNEISEKSEIFDDQFSVERPDGSNFTLKIRSTKLEDSAMYFCASLLEPAGTGKLYTFGSGTRLTVV.

This clonotype was seen repeatedly, ten times or more. J is TRBJ1-1 and V is TRBV11-2; D is unclear. Germline values: CDR1 SGHAT, CDR2 FQNNGV. V dropped 0 bases and J dropped 3 bases, with 8 bases sitting between them. This CDR3 comprises 14 residues. The CDR3 region is CASSLDTSYTEAFF. The CDR3 region has the DNA TGTGCCAGCAGCTTAGATACGAGTTACACTGAAGCTTTCTTT.

By share, this clonotype counts as medium-sized. This chain uses TRBV7-9 with TRBJ1-1, with a weak D call TRBD1 (6 bases). V was trimmed by 5 bases and J by 5 bases, leaving 18 bases between them. The CDR3 runs to 15 residues. Germline V lookup: CDR1 SEHNR, CDR2 FQNEAQ (reference sequence). The chain's CDR3 is CASSPLAAGETEAFF. The CDR3 nucleotides read TGTGCCAGCAGCCCCCTGGCCGCAGGGGAGACTGAAGCTTTCTTT.

This clonotype appeared many times. The V and J genes are TRBV20-1 and TRBJ1-2; 10 bases are a match to TRBD1. The CDR3 spans 15 residues. Losses at the gene ends were 1 base for V and 2 bases for J; bases not matched to a gene: 4. Germline assignment: CDR1 DFQATT and CDR2 SNEGSKA (reference sequence). CDR3 protein: CSARVQDRGNYGYTF. The CDR3 DNA sequence: TGCAGTGCTAGAGTTCAGGACAGGGGGAACTATGGCTACACCTTC.

This clonotype appeared many times. The J gene is TRBJ1-1, the V gene TRBV12-3 or TRBV12-4; TRBD1 is a possible D gene (5 bases). CDR3 length: 15 residues. Trimming took 5 bases from V and 11 from J, leaving 24 bases between them. CDR3 in DNA: TGTGCCAGCAGTCCTAGTTCAGTATATTGGGACGGGGCTTTCTTT. It encodes CASSPSSVYWDGAFF.

This clonotype occurred many times. The J gene is TRBJ2-5, the V gene TRBV20-1; D is unclear. The CDR3 totals 14 residues. V lost 3 bases and J 2 bases, leaving 13 bases between the germline ends. The germline gives CDR1 DFQATT, CDR2 SNEGSKA (reference sequence). The CDR3 nucleotides read TGCAGTGCTAGGATCTCGGCCGCACAAGAGACCCAGTACTTC. It yields the protein CSARISAAQETQYF.

The V gene is TRBV28, the J gene TRBJ1-2; 7 positions match TRBD1. V shed 10 bases, J shed 3 bases, and the junction held 11 bases outside the gene matches. CDR1 and CDR2 from the germline V gene are MDHEN and SYDVKM. The CDR3 extends over 14 amino acids. The CDR3 region is CATRGGSEDYGYTF. DNA for the CDR3: TGTGCCACCAGGGGGGGGTCTGAGGACTATGGCTACACCTTC.

This clonotype was observed many times. This sequence joins TRBV20-1 and TRBJ1-4, with unresolved D. V shed 5 bases and J shed 0 bases, with 10 bases lying between them. There are 14 residues in the CDR3. The germline CDR1 and CDR2 sequences are DFQATT and SNEGSKA (reference sequence). In DNA, the CDR3 is TGCAGTGCTGCAACCGGGACAACTAATGAAAAACTGTTTTTT. It yields the protein CSAATGTTNEKLFF.

This clonotype was recorded many times. This rearrangement joins TRBV2 to TRBJ2-5; D is tentatively TRBD1 or TRBD2 (5 bases each). The CDR3 is 17 residues long. Germline lookup yields CDR1 SNHLY and CDR2 FYNNEI. With 3 bases removed from V and 0 bases from J, the gap between germline ends came to 17 bases. CDR3 sequence reads: CASSDFFGGAYQETQYF. For the CDR3, the DNA is TGTGCCAGCAGTGACTTTTTTGGGGGAGCGTACCAAGAGACCCAGTACTTC.

This clonotype has only one observation. The chain couples TRBV30 to TRBJ1-1, with a weak D call TRBD1 (5 bases). The V gene's germline CDR1 is GTSNPN and CDR2 SVGIG (reference sequence). The CDR3 contains 13 residues. V lost 4 bases and J lost 10, with 19 bases in between. CDR3 DNA: TGTGCCTGGACGCTTGGACGGGACCGTGGAGCTTTCTTT. Its protein is CAWTLGRDRGAFF.

This clonotype was observed many times. The chain is built from TRBV6-1 and TRBJ1-2, with a possible D match to TRBD1 (6 bases). Trimming stripped 4 bases from V and 2 bases from J, with 17 bases between. This CDR3 has 16 residues. Per germline, CDR1 MNHNS and CDR2 SASEGT. CDR3 amino acids: CASSAPGGARNYGYTF. The CDR3 coding sequence is TGTGCCAGCAGTGCGCCGGGGGGGGCCAGAAACTATGGCTACACCTTC.

This clonotype was observed many times. The chain combines TRBV20-1 with TRBJ2-2; TRBD2 might be the D (5 bases). Germline V gene sequence: CDR1 DFQATT, CDR2 SNEGSKA (reference sequence). V lost 2 bases to trimming and J lost 7 bases, with 11 bases between them. The CDR3 is 13 amino acids. The CDR3 DNA follows: TGCAGTGCTAGACGCCTAGGGAGCGGGGAGCTGTTTTTT. Protein sequence: CSARRLGSGELFF.

V usage is TRBV2 and J usage is TRBJ2-7; a weak D match, TRBD2 (6 bases). The CDR3 consists of 16 residues. CDR1 SNHLY and CDR2 FYNNEI come from the germline V gene. Trimming removed 3 bases at V and 0 bases at J, with 15 bases between. The chain's CDR3 is CASSDPYGGGSYEQYF. CDR3 bases: TGTGCCAGCAGTGATCCGTACGGGGGAGGCTCCTACGAGCAGTACTTC.

The V gene is TRBV18, the J gene TRBJ1-2, with 7 bases fitting TRBD1. The CDR3 runs 15 residues. Trimming at V came to 3 bases and at J to 3 bases, leaving 7 bases not matched to a gene. Germline V gene lookup returns CDR1 KGHSH and CDR2 LQKENI. The chain's CDR3 is CASSPAGRGDYGYTF. The DNA of the CDR3 is TGTGCCAGCTCACCTGCAGGCAGGGGGGACTATGGCTACACCTTC. Complete variable domain (other parts from reference TRBV18 and TRBJ1-2): NAGVMQNPRHLVRRRGQEARLRCSPMKGHSHVYWYRQLPEEGLKFMVYLQKENIIDESGMPKERFSAEFPKEGPSILRIQQVVRGDSAAYFCASSPAGRGDYGYTFGSGTRLTVV.

This clonotype showed up many times. The rearrangement links TRBV6-6 to TRBJ1-2; D uncertain. Germline V gene data show CDR1 as MNHNY and CDR2 as SVGAGI (reference sequence). V lost 6 bases and J lost 4, with 12 bases in between. The CDR3 is 13 amino acids. CDR3 loop: CASSPAPVYGYTF. In DNA form, the CDR3 reads TGTGCCAGCAGCCCAGCCCCTGTCTATGGCTACACCTTC.

There are many counts of this clonotype. J is TRBJ1-1 and V is TRBV20-1; D possibly corresponds to TRBD1 (5 bases). The germline V gene has CDR1 DFQATT and CDR2 SNEGSKA (reference sequence). The CDR3 is 13 residues long. V shed 5 bases and J shed 4 bases, with 14 bases lying between them. The CDR3 region is CSARTRVPTEAFF. The CDR3, as DNA: TGCAGTGCTCGAACCAGGGTTCCCACTGAAGCTTTCTTT.